Shown below are 21 T cell receptor beta chains from a single sample sequenced in a study of CD8 T cells in ankylosing spondylitis. Antigens for these TCRs are unknown. General study points: What appeared characteristic of ankylosing spondylitis blood was a TCR beta motif of about eight highly homologous variants.

TCRdb used MiXCR to reprocess the 5' RACE reads, holding one entry per CDR3 protein. The profile shows roughly 440,000 distinct CDR3 sequences, about 15% of them singletons. The sequenced material came from blood, either unsorted or a sorted T cell fraction (not recorded which). All receptors come from a male donor with ankylosing spondylitis.

The chain uses TRBV9 and TRBJ2-3, with TRBD2 matching over 12 bases. CDR1 is SGDLS, CDR2 YYNGEE, per germline. This CDR3 is 18 amino acids long. After removal of 0 bases from V and 2 bases from J, the junction contained 7 bases not matched to a gene. CDR3 in amino acids: CASSVAPWTSGDTDTQYF. The CDR3 DNA follows: TGTGCCAGCAGCGTAGCCCCCTGGACTAGCGGGGACACAGATACGCAGTATTTT.

The genes are TRBV9 and TRBJ2-1, with 7 bases aligning to TRBD2. Germline CDR1 reads SGDLS; CDR2 reads YYNGEE. Germline trimming cut 3 bases from V and 6 bases from J; bases unmatched to any gene: 3. The CDR3 has 13 amino acids. The CDR3 loop reads CASSARLANEQFF. The DNA for the CDR3 is TGTGCCAGCAGCGCTAGACTAGCCAATGAGCAGTTCTTC.

This rearrangement joins TRBV6-5 to TRBJ2-1; TRBD1 agrees at 10 bases. CDR3 size: 15 residues. Germline CDR1 and CDR2: MNHEY and SVGAGI. V lost 1 base, J lost 9 bases, and 6 bases stayed unmatched. The CDR3 sequence: CASSYFRDRGSEQFF. In nucleotides, the CDR3 is TGTGCCAGCAGTTACTTCCGGGACAGGGGCAGTGAGCAGTTCTTC.

The rearrangement uses TRBV12-5 and TRBJ2-3; D unresolved. Germline loops: CDR1 LGHNT, CDR2 FRNRAP. This CDR3 comprises 13 residues. Between the trimmed V and J ends, which lost 7 bases and 0 bases, there was a span of 8 bases. The CDR3 spells CASAARSTDTQYF. DNA for the CDR3: TGTGCTAGTGCGGCGCGTAGCACAGATACGCAGTATTTT.

This clonotype was detected a few times. The chain links TRBV5-6 to TRBJ2-1, with a weak D call TRBD2 (6 bases). This CDR3 is built from 18 residues. CDR1 SGHDT and CDR2 YYEEEE come from the germline V gene. Trimming pared 0 bases from V and 3 bases from J, leaving 19 bases between. The CDR3 spells CASSLGPGGGAIYNEQFF. CDR3 in DNA: TGTGCCAGCAGCTTGGGACCCGGAGGAGGGGCGATCTACAATGAGCAGTTCTTC. The variable domain in full, with the rest retrieved from reference TRBV5-6 and TRBJ2-1, is DAGVTQSPTHLIKTRGQQVTLRCSPKSGHDTVSWYQQALGQGPQFIFQYYEEEERQRGNFPDRFSGHQFPNYSSELNVNALLLGDSALYLCASSLGPGGGAIYNEQFFGPGTRLTVL.

The V and J genes are TRBV9 and TRBJ1-1; D gene unclear. The germline V gene encodes CDR1 SGDLS and CDR2 YYNGEE. CDR3 length: 14 amino acids. V gave up 4 bases and J gave up 1 base, with 11 bases separating them. CDR3 DNA: TGTGCCAGCAGCCTCGGCATGGAGAACACTGAAGCTTTCTTT. Amino acids: CASSLGMENTEAFF.

CDR3 DNA sequence: TGTGCCAGCAGCTTATCCTCCAGGGGGCAAGAGACCCAGTACTTC. It encodes CASSLSSRGQETQYF. V and J are TRBV7-3 and TRBJ2-5, with 7 bases identical to TRBD1. CDR1 and CDR2 from the germline V gene are SGHTA and FQGTGA. The CDR3 extends over 15 amino acids. V was clipped by 2 bases and J by 2 bases; unmatched bases: 5.

V is TRBV28 and J is TRBJ1-4; TRBD1 is a possible D gene (5 bases). Trimming took 2 bases from V and 5 from J, leaving 12 bases between them. Germline lookup yields CDR1 MDHEN and CDR2 SYDVKM. The CDR3 has 15 amino acids. The CDR3 protein is CASSLATGLNEKLFF. The CDR3 DNA follows: TGTGCCAGCAGTTTAGCTACGGGACTCAATGAAAAACTGTTTTTT.

This clonotype appeared a single time. This chain joins TRBV6-6 and TRBJ1-2, with TRBD1 matching 7 bases. CDR1 MNHNY and CDR2 SVGAGI come from the germline V gene (reference sequence). This CDR3 is 13 amino acids long. Trimming took 8 bases from V and 3 from J; bases not matched to a gene: 6. The CDR3: CASRRGGDYGYTF. The DNA of the CDR3 is TGTGCCAGCCGGAGAGGGGGCGACTATGGCTACACCTTC.

The chain links TRBV20-1 to TRBJ2-2, with 11 bases that match TRBD2. The CDR3 is made up of 17 amino acids. V was pared by 6 bases and J by 1 base, with 10 bases of the junction left unmatched. The germline V gene has CDR1 DFQATT and CDR2 SNEGSKA (reference sequence). The CDR3 reads CSAQGLAERKNTGELFF. The DNA for the CDR3 is TGCAGTGCCCAGGGACTAGCGGAAAGAAAGAACACCGGGGAGCTGTTTTTT.

The chain couples TRBV24-1 to TRBJ1-1; TRBD1 is a possible D gene (6 bases). CDR1 and CDR2 from the germline V gene are KGHDR and SFDVKD. The CDR3 consists of 13 residues. V was pared by 6 bases and J by 5 bases, with 12 bases between. The CDR3 region has the DNA TGTGCCACCAGTAACTGGGGGCGAACTGAAGCTTTCTTT. Protein: CATSNWGRTEAFF.

This clonotype appeared a few times. This chain connects TRBV7-8 to TRBJ2-2, with 10 bases identical to TRBD2. The CDR3 has 17 amino acids. The V gene end was trimmed by 3 bases and the J gene end by 5 bases; junction bases not matched to a gene: 9. Germline CDR1 is SGHVS and CDR2 is FQNEAQ. The CDR3 reads CASSFRTSGKRTGELFF. The CDR3, as DNA: TGTGCCAGCAGCTTCCGGACTAGCGGAAAGCGAACCGGGGAGCTGTTTTTT.

This clonotype appeared once. The rearrangement links TRBV6-1 to TRBJ2-6; D uncertain. The CDR3 runs 16 residues. From germline, CDR1 is MNHNS and CDR2 SASEGT. Trimming shortened V by 6 bases and J by 0 bases, and 12 bases separated the two germline ends. In DNA, the CDR3 is TGTGCCAGCAGGCCCAATCTGAACTCTGGGGCCAACGTCCTGACTTTC. Encoded protein: CASRPNLNSGANVLTF.

A few counts support this clonotype. The genes are TRBV7-2 and TRBJ2-3; D is undetermined. This CDR3 spans 13 amino acids. Germline CDR1 SGHTA, CDR2 FQGNSA. V was pared by 3 bases and J by 1 base, with 5 bases between. The CDR3 sequence: CASSLSRTDTQYF. The DNA for the CDR3 is TGTGCCAGCAGCTTGTCCCGCACAGATACGCAGTATTTT. The whole variable domain, filled in from reference TRBV7-2 and TRBJ2-3, reads GAGVSQSPSNKVTEKGKDVELRCDPISGHTALYWYRQSLGQGLEFLIYFQGNSAPDKSGLPSDRFSAERTGGSVSTLTIQRTQQEDSAVYLCASSLSRTDTQYFGPGTRLTVL.

This clonotype was counted a few times. The gene calls are TRBV7-2 and TRBJ2-7; D possibly uses TRBD1 or TRBD2 (5 bases each). The germline V and J ends were trimmed by 5 bases and 7 bases, with 18 bases remaining between them. Germline V gives CDR1 SGHTA, CDR2 FQGNSA. CDR3 length: 14 residues. The CDR3 spells CASSPRGRPAEQYF. The CDR3 DNA reads as TGTGCCAGCAGCCCCCGGGGACGGCCAGCTGAGCAGTACTTC.

This clonotype occurred a few times. A junction boundary mismatches the germline segment, possibly from a read error. V gene TRBV20-1 combines with J gene TRBJ2-1; D assignment may be TRBD1 or TRBD2 (5 bases each). The CDR3 runs to 11 residues. CDR1 is DFQATT, CDR2 SNEGSKA, per germline (reference sequence). In nucleotides, the CDR3 is TGCAGTGCCGCGGCGAGGGGCTACGGAATCTTC. This encodes CSAAARGYGIF.

This clonotype turned up a few times. V and J are TRBV3-1 and TRBJ1-1; D is possibly TRBD1 (6 bases). This CDR3 comprises 15 residues. Trimming took 4 bases from V and 0 from J, leaving 12 bases between them. Germline assignment: CDR1 LGHDT and CDR2 YNNKEL (reference sequence). DNA for the CDR3: TGTGCCAGCAGCCGCTCGGACAGAATGAACACTGAAGCTTTCTTT. Encoded protein: CASSRSDRMNTEAFF.

There are a few counts of this clonotype. The J gene is TRBJ2-7, the V gene TRBV28; D tentatively reads TRBD1 or TRBD2 (6 bases each). Germline loops: CDR1 MDHEN, CDR2 SYDVKM. There are 13 residues in the CDR3. V was cut by 9 bases and J by 2 bases, with 14 bases left in between. Written as DNA, the CDR3 is TGTGCCAGTCATGGGGGGCATACCTACGAGCAGTACTTC. It specifies CASHGGHTYEQYF.

The J gene is TRBJ1-5, the V gene TRBV20-1; D not resolved. The germline CDR1 and CDR2 sequences are DFQATT and SNEGSKA (reference sequence). The CDR3 is made up of 18 amino acids. Between the trimmed V and J ends, which lost 3 bases and 2 bases, there was a span of 23 bases. CDR3 in DNA: TGCAGTGCTAGGGAGGAATTAGGGAAGGATAGCGGCAATCAGCCCCAGCATTTT. Residues: CSAREELGKDSGNQPQHF.

There are a few counts of this clonotype. This chain connects TRBV20-1 to TRBJ2-3, with 14 bases aligning to TRBD2. CDR1 is DFQATT, CDR2 SNEGSKA, per germline (reference sequence). Trimming removed 3 bases from V and 7 bases from J; junction bases left unmatched: 3. The CDR3 covers 14 residues. Here the CDR3 DNA reads TGCAGTGCTAGCGGGACTAGCGGGAGTCATACGCAGTATTTT. This encodes CSASGTSGSHTQYF.

The chain joins TRBV28 to TRBJ2-1, with a weak D call TRBD2 (5 bases). The CDR3 is made up of 14 amino acids. The germline V gene has CDR1 MDHEN and CDR2 SYDVKM. The ends were cut back, 7 bases at V and 5 bases at J, with 15 bases in the middle. CDR3 bases: TGTGCCAGCACCCTTACCCGGCGGGACAATGAGCAGTTCTTC. Its translation: CASTLTRRDNEQFF.